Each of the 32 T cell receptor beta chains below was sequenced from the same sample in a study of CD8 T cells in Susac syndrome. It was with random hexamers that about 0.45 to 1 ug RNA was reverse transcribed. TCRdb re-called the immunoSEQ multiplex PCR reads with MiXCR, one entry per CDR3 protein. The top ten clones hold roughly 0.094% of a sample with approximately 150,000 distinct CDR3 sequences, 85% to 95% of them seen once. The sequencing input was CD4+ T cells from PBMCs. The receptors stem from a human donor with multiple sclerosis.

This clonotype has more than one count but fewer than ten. The CDR3 DNA reads TGTGCCAGCAGTTCTCTTGGCAGGGGGCTCCACACTGAAGCTTTCTTT. It specifies CASSSLGRGLHTEAFF. The J gene is TRBJ1-1, the V gene TRBV28, with 8 bases lining up with TRBD1. CDR3 size: 16 residues. CDR1 is MDHEN and CDR2 is SYDVKM in the germline V gene. Trimming removed 4 bases from V and 3 bases from J; junction bases left unmatched: 10.

The CDR3 loop is CATSSGSGTVRYEQYF. The CDR3 DNA reads TGTGCCACCAGCAGTGGCTCCGGGACAGTACGTTACGAGCAGTACTTC. The chain recombines TRBV15 with TRBJ2-7, with 7 nucleotides matching TRBD1. Germline V gene sequence: CDR1 LNHNV, CDR2 YYDKDF (reference sequence). The CDR3 has 16 amino acids. V dropped 3 bases and J dropped 4; count of bases not matched to a gene: 12.

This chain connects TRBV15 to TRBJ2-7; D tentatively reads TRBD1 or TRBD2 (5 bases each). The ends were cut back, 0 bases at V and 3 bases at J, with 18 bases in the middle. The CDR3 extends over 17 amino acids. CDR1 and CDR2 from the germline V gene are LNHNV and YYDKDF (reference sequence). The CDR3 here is CATSRDGGRDVLYEQYF. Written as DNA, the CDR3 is TGTGCCACCAGCAGAGATGGGGGTCGGGACGTCCTCTACGAGCAGTACTTC.

Here the CDR3 DNA reads TGTGCCACCAGTGATTCTTGGAACACCGGGGAGCTGTTTTTT. This encodes CATSDSWNTGELFF. This chain joins TRBV24-1 and TRBJ2-2; D is undetermined. This CDR3 is built from 14 residues. V lost 2 bases to trimming and J lost 1 base, with 4 bases between them. In germline, CDR1 is KGHDR, CDR2 SFDVKD.

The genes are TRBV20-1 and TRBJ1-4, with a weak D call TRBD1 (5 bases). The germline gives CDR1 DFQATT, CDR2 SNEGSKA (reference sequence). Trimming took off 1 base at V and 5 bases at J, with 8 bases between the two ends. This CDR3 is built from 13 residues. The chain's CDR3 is CSARGDGNEKLFF. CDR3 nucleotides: TGCAGTGCTAGAGGGGACGGCAATGAAAAACTGTTTTTT.

DNA for the CDR3: TGTGCCAGTAGTATCCCCCAACAGGGACCGCGGCAGTTCTTC. Protein sequence: CASSIPQQGPRQFF. The J gene is TRBJ2-1, the V gene TRBV19, with D tentatively TRBD1 (6 bases). CDR3 length: 14 residues. V shed 3 bases and J shed 12 bases, with 18 bases lying between them. CDR1 LNHDA and CDR2 SQIVND come from the germline V gene (reference sequence).

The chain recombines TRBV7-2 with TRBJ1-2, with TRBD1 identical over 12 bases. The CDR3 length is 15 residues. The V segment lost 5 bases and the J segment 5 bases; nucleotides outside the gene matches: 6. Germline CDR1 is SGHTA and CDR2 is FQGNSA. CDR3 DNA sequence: TGTGCCAGCAGCCCGGGACAGGGGGCGGGATATGGCTACACCTTC. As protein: CASSPGQGAGYGYTF.

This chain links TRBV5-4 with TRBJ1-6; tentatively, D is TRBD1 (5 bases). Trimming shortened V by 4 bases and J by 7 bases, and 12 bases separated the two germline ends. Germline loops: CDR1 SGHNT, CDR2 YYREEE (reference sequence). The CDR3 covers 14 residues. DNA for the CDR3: TGTGCCAGCAGCAGGGACTTCTCGAATTCACCCCTCCACTTT. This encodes CASSRDFSNSPLHF.

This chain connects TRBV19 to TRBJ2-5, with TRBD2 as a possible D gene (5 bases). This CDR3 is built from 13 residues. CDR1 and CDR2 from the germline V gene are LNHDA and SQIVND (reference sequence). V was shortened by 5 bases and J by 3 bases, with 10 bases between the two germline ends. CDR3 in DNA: TGTGCCAGTAGTGCTTGGACTGAAGAGACCCAGTACTTC. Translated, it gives CASSAWTEETQYF.

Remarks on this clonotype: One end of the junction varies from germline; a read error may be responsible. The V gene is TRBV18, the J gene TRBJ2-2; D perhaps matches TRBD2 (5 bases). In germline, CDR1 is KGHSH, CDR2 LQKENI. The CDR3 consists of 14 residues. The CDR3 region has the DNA TGTGCCAGCTCACTATCCCAGAACACCGGGGAACTGTTTTTT. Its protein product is CASSLSQNTGELFF.

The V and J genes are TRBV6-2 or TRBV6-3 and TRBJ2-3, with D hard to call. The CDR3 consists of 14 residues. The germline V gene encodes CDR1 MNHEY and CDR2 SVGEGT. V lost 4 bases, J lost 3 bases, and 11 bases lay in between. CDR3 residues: CASSSPSRTDTQYF. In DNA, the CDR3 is TGTGCCAGCAGTTCCCCAAGCAGAACAGATACGCAGTATTTT.

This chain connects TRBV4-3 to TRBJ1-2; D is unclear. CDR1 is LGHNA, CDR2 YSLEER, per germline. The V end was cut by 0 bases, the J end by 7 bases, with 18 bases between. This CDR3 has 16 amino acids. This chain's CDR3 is CASSQEAGRVVGGYTF. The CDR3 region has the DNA TGCGCCAGCAGCCAAGAGGCGGGAAGAGTAGTAGGTGGCTACACCTTC.

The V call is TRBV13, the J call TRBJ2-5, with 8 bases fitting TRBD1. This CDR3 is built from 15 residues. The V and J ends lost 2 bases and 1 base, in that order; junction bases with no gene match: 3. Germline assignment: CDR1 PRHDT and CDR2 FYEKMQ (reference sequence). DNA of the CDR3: TGTGCCAGCAGCTTAACAGGGGGAGTCCAAGAGACCCAGTACTTC. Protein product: CASSLTGGVQETQYF. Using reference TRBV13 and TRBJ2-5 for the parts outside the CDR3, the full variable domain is AAGVIQSPRHLIKEKRETATLKCYPIPRHDTVYWYQQGPGQDPQFLISFYEKMQSDKGSIPDRFSAQQFSDYHSELNMSSLELGDSALYFCASSLTGGVQETQYFGPGTRLLVL.

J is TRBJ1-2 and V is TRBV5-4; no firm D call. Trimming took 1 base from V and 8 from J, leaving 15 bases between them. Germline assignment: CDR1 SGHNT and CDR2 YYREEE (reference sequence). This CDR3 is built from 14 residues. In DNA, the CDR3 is TGTGCCAGCAGCTTGAGGGAGAGAGAGTACGGCTACACCTTC. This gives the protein CASSLREREYGYTF.

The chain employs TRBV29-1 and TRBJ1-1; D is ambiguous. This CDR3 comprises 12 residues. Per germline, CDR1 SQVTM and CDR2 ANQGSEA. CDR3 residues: CSTTGGGTEAFF. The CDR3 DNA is TGCAGTACGACGGGCGGCGGCACTGAAGCTTTCTTT. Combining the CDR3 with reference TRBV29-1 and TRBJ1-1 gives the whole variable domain SAVISQKPSRDICQRGTSLTIQCQVDSQVTMMFWYRQQPGQSLTLIATANQGSEATYESGFVIDKFPISRPNLTFSTLTVSNMSPEDSSIYLCSTTGGGTEAFFGQGTRLTVV.

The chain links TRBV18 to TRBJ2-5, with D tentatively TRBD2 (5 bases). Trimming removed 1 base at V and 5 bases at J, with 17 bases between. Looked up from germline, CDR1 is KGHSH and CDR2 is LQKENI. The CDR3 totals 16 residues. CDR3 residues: CASSPRVDTGSETQYF. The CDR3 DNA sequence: TGTGCCAGCTCACCACGGGTGGATACGGGGAGTGAGACCCAGTACTTC.

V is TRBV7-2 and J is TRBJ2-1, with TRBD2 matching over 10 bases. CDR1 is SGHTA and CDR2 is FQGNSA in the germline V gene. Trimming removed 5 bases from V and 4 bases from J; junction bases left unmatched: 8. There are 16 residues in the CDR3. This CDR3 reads CASSTLLAGPYNEQFF. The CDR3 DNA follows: TGTGCCAGCAGCACCCTACTAGCGGGGCCTTACAATGAGCAGTTCTTC.

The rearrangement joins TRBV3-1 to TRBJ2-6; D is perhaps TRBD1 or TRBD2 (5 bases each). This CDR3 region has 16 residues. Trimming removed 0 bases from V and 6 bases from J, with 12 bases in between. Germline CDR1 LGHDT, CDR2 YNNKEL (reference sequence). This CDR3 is CASSQELGVQANVLTF. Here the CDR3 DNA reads TGTGCCAGCAGCCAAGAACTAGGGGTCCAGGCCAACGTCCTGACTTTC.

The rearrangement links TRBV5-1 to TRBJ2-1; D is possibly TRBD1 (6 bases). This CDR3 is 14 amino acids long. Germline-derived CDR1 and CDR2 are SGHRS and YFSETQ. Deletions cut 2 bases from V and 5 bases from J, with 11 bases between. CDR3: CASSFQGFHNEQFF. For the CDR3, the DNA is TGCGCCAGCAGCTTCCAGGGGTTCCACAATGAGCAGTTCTTC.

The CDR3 loop is CASSPRSFAAFNTGELFF. In DNA, the CDR3 is TGTGCCAGCTCACCACGCAGCTTTGCGGCCTTTAACACCGGGGAGCTGTTTTTT. This chain connects TRBV18 to TRBJ2-2; D is unclear. The germline CDR1 and CDR2 sequences are KGHSH and LQKENI. The ends were cut back, 1 base at V and 2 bases at J, with 17 bases in the middle. The CDR3 runs 18 residues.

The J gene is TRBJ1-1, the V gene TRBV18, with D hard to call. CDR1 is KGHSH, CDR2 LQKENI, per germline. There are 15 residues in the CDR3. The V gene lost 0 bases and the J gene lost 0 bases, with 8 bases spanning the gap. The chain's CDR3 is CASSPPTSLNTEAFF. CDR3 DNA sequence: TGTGCCAGCTCACCACCGACCAGTTTGAACACTGAAGCTTTCTTT.

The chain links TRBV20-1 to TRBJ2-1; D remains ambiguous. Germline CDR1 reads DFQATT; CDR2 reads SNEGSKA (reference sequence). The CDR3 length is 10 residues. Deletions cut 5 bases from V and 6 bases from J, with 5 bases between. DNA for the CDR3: TGCAGTGCTCTCCGCAATGAGCAGTTCTTC. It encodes CSALRNEQFF.

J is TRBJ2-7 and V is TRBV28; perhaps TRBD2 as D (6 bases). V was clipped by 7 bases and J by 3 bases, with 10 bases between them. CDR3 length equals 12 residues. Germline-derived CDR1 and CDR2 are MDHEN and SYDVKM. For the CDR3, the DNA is TGTGCCAGCAATAATAGCGGCTACGAGCAGTACTTC. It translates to CASNNSGYEQYF.

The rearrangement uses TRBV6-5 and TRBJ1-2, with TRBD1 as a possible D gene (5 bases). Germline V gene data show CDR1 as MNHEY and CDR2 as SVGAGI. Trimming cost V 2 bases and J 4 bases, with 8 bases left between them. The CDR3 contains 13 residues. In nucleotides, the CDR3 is TGTGCCAGCAGTTACGGGGCGGGCTATGGCTACACCTTC. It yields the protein CASSYGAGYGYTF.

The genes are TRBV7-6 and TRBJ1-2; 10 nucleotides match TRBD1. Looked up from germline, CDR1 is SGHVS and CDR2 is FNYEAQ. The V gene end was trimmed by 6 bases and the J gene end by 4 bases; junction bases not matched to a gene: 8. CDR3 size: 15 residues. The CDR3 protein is CASSLTDRGAYGYTF. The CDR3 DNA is TGTGCCAGCAGTCTCACGGACAGGGGGGCCTATGGCTACACCTTC.

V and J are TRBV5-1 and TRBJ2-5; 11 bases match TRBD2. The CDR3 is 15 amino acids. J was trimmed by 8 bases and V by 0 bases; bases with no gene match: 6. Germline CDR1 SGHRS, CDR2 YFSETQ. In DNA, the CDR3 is TGCGCCAGCAGCTTGGCGGGACTAGCGGCCGCAACCCAGTACTTC. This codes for CASSLAGLAAATQYF.

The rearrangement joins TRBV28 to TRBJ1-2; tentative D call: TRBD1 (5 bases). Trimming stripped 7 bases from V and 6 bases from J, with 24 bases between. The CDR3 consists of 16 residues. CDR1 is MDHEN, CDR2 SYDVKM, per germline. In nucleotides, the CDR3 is TGTGCCAGCACTACCGCCGGGGTCAGGGCGAGTCATGGCTACACCTTC. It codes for CASTTAGVRASHGYTF.

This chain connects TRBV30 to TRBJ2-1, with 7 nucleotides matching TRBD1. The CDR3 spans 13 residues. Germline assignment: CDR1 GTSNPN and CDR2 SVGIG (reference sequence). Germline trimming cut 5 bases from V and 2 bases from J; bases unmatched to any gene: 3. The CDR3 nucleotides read TGTGCCTGGGGGACAGTGACCTACAATGAGCAGTTCTTC. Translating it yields CAWGTVTYNEQFF. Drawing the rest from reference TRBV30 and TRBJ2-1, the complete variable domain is SQTIHQWPATLVQPVGSPLSLECTVEGTSNPNLYWYRQAAGRGLQLLFYSVGIGQISSEVPQNLSASRPQDRQFILSSKKLLLSDSGFYLCAWGTVTYNEQFFGPGTRLTVL.

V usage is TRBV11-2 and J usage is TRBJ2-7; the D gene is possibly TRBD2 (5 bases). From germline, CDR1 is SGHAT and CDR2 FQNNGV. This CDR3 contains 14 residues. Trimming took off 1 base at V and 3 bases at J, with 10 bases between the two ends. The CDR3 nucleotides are TGTGCCAGCAGCTTAGCCACTAGGGACTACGAGCAGTACTTC. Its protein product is CASSLATRDYEQYF.

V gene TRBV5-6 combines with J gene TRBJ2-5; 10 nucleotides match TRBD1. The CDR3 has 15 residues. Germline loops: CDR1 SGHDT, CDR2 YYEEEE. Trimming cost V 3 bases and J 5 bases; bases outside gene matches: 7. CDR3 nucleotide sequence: TGTGCCAGCAGCTCCGGGACAGGGGCAGGGGAGACCCAGTACTTC. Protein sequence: CASSSGTGAGETQYF.

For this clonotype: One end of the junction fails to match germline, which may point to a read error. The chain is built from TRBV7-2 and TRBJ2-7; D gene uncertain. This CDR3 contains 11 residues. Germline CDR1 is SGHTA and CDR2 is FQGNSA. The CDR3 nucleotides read TGTGCCAGCAGCTTGGCTACAGAGCGGTACTTC. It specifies CASSLATERYF.

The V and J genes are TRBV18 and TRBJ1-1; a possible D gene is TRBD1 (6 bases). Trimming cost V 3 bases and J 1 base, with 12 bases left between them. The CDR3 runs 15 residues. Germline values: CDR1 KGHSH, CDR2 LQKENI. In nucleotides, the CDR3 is TGTGCCAGCTCACCGACGACAGGAGCGAACACTGAAGCTTTCTTT. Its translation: CASSPTTGANTEAFF.